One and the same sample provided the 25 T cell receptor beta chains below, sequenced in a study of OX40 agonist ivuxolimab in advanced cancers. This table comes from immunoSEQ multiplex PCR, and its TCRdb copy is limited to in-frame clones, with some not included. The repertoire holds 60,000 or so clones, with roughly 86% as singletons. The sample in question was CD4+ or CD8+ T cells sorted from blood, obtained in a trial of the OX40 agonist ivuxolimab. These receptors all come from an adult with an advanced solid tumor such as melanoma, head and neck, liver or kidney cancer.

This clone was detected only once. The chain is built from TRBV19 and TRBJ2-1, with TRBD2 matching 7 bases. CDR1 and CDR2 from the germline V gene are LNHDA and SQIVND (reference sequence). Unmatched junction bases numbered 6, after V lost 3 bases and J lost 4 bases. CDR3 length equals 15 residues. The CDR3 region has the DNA TGTGCCAGTAGTATTCTAGGCGGGGGTTACAATGAGCAGTTCTTC. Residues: CASSILGGGYNEQFF.

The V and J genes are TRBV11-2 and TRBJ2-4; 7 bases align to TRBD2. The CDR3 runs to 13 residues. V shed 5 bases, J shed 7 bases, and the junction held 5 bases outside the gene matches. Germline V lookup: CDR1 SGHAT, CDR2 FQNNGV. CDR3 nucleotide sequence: TGTGCCAGCAGCCCTGGGGGGGGGAACATTCAGTACTTC. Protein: CASSPGGGNIQYF.

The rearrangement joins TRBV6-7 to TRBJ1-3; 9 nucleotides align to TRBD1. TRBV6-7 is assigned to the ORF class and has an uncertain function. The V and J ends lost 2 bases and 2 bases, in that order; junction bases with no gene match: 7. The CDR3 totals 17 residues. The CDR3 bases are TGTGCCAGCAGTTACAGGAGACAGGGGGTTACTGGAAACACCATATATTTT. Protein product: CASSYRRQGVTGNTIYF.

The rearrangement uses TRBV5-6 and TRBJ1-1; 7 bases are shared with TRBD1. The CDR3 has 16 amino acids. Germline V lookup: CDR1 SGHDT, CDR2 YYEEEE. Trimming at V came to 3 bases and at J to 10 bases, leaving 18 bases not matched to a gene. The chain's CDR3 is CASSYDTGALQLGAFF. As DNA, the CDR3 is TGTGCCAGCAGCTATGACACAGGGGCCCTGCAGCTAGGAGCTTTCTTT.

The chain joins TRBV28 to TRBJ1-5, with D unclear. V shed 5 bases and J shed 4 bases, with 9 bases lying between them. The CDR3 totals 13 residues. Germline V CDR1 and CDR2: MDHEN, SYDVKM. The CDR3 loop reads CASSPPGNQPQHF. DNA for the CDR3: TGTGCCAGCAGTCCCCCCGGGAATCAGCCCCAGCATTTT.

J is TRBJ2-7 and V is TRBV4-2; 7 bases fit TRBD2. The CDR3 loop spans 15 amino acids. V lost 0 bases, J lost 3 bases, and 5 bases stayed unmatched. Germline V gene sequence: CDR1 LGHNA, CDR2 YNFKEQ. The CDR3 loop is CASSQDQRGLYEQYF. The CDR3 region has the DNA TGTGCCAGCAGCCAAGACCAGCGGGGCCTCTACGAGCAGTACTTC.

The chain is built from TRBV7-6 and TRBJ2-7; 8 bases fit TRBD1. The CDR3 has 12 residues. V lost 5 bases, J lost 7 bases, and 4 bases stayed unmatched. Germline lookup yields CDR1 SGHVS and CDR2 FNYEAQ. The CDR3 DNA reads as TGTGCCAGCAGCCTAACAGGGGGAGAGCAGTACTTC. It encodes CASSLTGGEQYF.

The CDR3 DNA is TGTGCCAGCAGCTTGGGAGGGGCCGAAGAGACCCAGTACTTC. Protein product: CASSLGGAEETQYF. The V and J genes are TRBV5-6 and TRBJ2-5; the D gene could be TRBD1 or TRBD2 (5 bases each). The CDR3 totals 14 residues. Trimming cost V 0 bases and J 3 bases, with 9 bases left between them. The germline V gene has CDR1 SGHDT and CDR2 YYEEEE.

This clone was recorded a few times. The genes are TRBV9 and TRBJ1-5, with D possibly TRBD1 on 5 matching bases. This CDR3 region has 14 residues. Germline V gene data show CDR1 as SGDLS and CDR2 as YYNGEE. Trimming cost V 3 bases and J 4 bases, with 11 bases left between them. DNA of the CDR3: TGTGCCAGCAGCGGTGGGGCAGGGAATCAGCCCCAGCATTTT. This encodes CASSGGAGNQPQHF.

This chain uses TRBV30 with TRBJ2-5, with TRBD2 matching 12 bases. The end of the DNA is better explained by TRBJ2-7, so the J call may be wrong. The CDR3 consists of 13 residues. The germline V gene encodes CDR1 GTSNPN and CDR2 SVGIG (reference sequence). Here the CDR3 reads CAWRTSGGPEQYF. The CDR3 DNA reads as TGTGCCTGGAGGACTAGCGGGGGTCCCGAGCAGTACTTC.

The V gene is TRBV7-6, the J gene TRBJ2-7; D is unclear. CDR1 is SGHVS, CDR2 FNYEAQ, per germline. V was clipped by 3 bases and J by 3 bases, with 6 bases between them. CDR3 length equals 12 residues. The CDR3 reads CASSFDGYEQYF. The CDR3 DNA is TGTGCCAGCAGCTTTGATGGCTACGAGCAGTACTTC.

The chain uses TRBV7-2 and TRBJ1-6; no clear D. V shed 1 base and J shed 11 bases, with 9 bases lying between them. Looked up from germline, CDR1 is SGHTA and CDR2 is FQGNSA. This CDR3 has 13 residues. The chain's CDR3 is CASSLDPSAPLHF. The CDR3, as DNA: TGTGCCAGCAGCTTAGACCCATCCGCACCCCTCCACTTT.

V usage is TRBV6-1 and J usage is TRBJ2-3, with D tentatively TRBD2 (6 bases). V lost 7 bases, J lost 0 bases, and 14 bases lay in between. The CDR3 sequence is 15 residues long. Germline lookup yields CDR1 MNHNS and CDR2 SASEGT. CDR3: CASTNYGTSTDTQYF. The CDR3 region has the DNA TGTGCCAGCACGAATTATGGGACTAGCACAGATACGCAGTATTTT.

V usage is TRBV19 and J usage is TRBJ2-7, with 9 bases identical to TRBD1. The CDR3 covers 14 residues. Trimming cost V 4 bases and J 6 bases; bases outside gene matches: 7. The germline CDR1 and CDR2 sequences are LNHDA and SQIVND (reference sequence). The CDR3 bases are TGTGCCAGTAGTACACCGGGACAGGGACTCGAGCAGTACTTC. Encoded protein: CASSTPGQGLEQYF. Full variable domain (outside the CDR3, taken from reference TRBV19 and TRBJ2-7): DGGITQSPKYLFRKEGQNVTLSCEQNLNHDAMYWYRQDPGQGLRLIYYSQIVNDFQKGDIAEGYSVSREKKESFPLTVTSAQKNPTAFYLCASSTPGQGLEQYFGPGTRLTVT.

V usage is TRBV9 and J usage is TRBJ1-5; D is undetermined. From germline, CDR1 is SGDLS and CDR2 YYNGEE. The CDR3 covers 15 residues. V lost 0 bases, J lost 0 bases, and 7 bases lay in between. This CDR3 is CASSVGVHSNQPQHF. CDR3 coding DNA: TGTGCCAGCAGCGTAGGAGTCCATAGCAATCAGCCCCAGCATTTT. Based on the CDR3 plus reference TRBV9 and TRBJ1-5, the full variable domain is DSGVTQTPKHLITATGQRVTLRCSPRSGDLSVYWYQQSLDQGLQFLIQYYNGEERAKGNILERFSAQQFPDLHSELNLSSLELGDSALYFCASSVGVHSNQPQHFGDGTRLSIL.

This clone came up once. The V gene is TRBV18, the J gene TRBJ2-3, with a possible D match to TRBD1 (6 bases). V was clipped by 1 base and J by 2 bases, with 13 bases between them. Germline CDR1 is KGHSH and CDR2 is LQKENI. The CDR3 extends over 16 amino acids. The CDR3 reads CASSPLGQSFTDTQYF. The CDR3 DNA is TGTGCCAGCTCACCACTAGGACAGTCATTCACAGATACGCAGTATTTT.

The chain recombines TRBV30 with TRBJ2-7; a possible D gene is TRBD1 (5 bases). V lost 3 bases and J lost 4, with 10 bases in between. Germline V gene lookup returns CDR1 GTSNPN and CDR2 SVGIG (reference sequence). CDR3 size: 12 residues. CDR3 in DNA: TGTGCCTGGAGCCGTGGACATTACGAGCAGTACTTC. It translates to CAWSRGHYEQYF.

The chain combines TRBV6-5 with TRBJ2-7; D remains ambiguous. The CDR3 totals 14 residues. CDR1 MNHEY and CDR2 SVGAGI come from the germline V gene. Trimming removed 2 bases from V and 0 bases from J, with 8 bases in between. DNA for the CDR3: TGTGCCAGCAGTTACGAAGTCGGCTCCTACGAGCAGTACTTC. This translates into CASSYEVGSYEQYF.

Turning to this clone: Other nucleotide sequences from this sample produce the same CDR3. CDR3 DNA: TGTGCCAGCAGCTTGGGCGGGAGCGATCGGGAGACCCAGTACTTC. Protein product: CASSLGGSDRETQYF. The V and J genes are TRBV5-6 and TRBJ2-5; TRBD2 matches at 7 bases. Germline V gene data show CDR1 as SGHDT and CDR2 as YYEEEE. J gave up 5 bases and V 0 bases, and 7 bases lay outside the gene matches. This CDR3 is 15 amino acids long.

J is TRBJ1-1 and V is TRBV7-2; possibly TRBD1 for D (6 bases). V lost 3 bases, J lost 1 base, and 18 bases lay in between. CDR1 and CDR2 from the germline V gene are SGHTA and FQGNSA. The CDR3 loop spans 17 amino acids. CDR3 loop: CASSLYRDLRENTEAFF. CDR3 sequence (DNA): TGTGCCAGCAGCTTGTACAGGGATCTCCGAGAGAACACTGAAGCTTTCTTT. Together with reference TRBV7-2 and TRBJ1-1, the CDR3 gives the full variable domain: GAGVSQSPSNKVTEKGKDVELRCDPISGHTALYWYRQSLGQGLEFLIYFQGNSAPDKSGLPSDRFSAERTGGSVSTLTIQRTQQEDSAVYLCASSLYRDLRENTEAFFGQGTRLTVV.

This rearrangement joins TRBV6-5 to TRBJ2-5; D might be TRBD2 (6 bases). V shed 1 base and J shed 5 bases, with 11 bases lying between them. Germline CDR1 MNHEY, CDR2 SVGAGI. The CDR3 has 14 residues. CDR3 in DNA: TGTGCCAGCAGTTACTACAGTGGGAGGGAGACCCAGTACTTC. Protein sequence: CASSYYSGRETQYF.

The CDR3 is CASSLPRVVEQYF. Written as DNA, the CDR3 is TGTGCCAGCAGCTTGCCTAGGGTGGTGGAGCAGTACTTC. The V and J genes are TRBV5-6 and TRBJ2-7; D remains unclear. V was trimmed by 1 base and J by 7 bases, leaving 12 bases between them. The CDR3 loop spans 13 amino acids. CDR1 and CDR2 (germline): SGHDT, YYEEEE.

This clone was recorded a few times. The CDR3 loop reads CASSSFPNTGELFF. CDR3 DNA sequence: TGTGCCAGCAGCTCCTTCCCGAACACCGGGGAGCTGTTTTTT. J is TRBJ2-2 and V is TRBV11-3; no clear D gene. Germline-derived CDR1 and CDR2 are SGHNT and YENEEA. The length of the CDR3 is 14 residues. Trimming took 4 bases from V and 0 from J, leaving 6 bases between them. The variable domain in full, completed from reference TRBV11-3 and TRBJ2-2, reads EAGVVQSPRYKIIEKKQPVAFWCNPISGHNTLYWYLQNLGQGPELLIRYENEEAVDDSQLPKDRFSAERLKGVDSTLKIQPAELGDSAVYLCASSSFPNTGELFFGEGSRLTVL.

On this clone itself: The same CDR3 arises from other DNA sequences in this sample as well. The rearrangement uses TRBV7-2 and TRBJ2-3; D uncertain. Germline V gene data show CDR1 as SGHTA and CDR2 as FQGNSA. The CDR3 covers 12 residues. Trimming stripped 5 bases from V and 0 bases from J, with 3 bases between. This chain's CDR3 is CASSLSTDTQYF. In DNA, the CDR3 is TGTGCCAGCAGCCTTAGCACAGATACGCAGTATTTT.

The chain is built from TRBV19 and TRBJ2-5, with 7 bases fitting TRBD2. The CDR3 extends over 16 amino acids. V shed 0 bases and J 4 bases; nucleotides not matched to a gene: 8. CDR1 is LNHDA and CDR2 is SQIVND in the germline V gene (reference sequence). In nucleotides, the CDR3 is TGTGCCAGTAGTATAGAGGCGGCTAGCGGAACAGAGACCCAGTACTTC. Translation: CASSIEAASGTETQYF.